This T cell receptor beta chain originates from a study of blood T cell repertoires in COVID-19 (dated by TCRdb to the early 2020s). Background on the whole study: Samples from collaborators originated in the United States, Italy and Spain and spanned both the acute and convalescent phases of COVID-19. Samples came from the ongoing ImmuneRACE study (first 160 participants) plus 1,254 subjects from 6 global collaborators. The prospective study material was composed of cDNA or gDNA derived from T cells, B-cell-depleted T cells, or PBMCs. Nearly every sample came with metadata listing a de-identified subject ID, COVID-19 status, age in years and sex. HLA class I and class II types, where available, came from metadata supplied by the sample provider rather than from assay-based typing. A freely available public database, intended as a resource for researchers studying the immune response to SARS-CoV-2, is where the repertoires were released. Subjects who had been exposed to COVID-19, were actively infected with it, or had recovered from it provided the deeply sampled blood TCRbeta repertoires that made up the dataset.

With respect to this clone: It has no known antigen specificity. No much larger clonotype is one base removed from it; base qualities were not supplied.

The collaborating institutions used their own protocols to collect whole blood in K2EDTA tubes. Collaborator samples were shipped for TCRbeta analysis as frozen whole blood, isolated PBMCs, or DNA extracted from either sample type. The CDR3, cysteine through phenylalanine, is 13 amino acids long. Solely the CDR3 DNA is kept, with 39 bases framed from the first base. The CDR1 and CDR2 encoded by the germline V gene are ENHRY and SYGVKD. Trimming costs V 6 bases and J 1 base, and their ends lie 8 bases apart. TCRbeta CDR3 regions were amplified from genomic DNA by means of the immunoSEQ Assay, a bias-controlled multiplex PCR. The study's processing was this. The number of nucleated cells in each sample was estimated from the amplification of reference gene primers within the assay. To quantify the absolute abundance of each unique TCRbeta CDR3 rearrangement, sequence reads were collapsed and filtered. For each sample, productive Simpson clonality was calculated as the square root of Simpson's diversity index over productive rearrangements. This immuneACCESS table, as held by TCRdb, lists in-frame sequences with V and J called but not all clones. Of the missing ones, under half trace to an unresolved V gene in checked studies; the others have no known cause. That table is the source of V, J and clone size, and D and trimming were worked out from the DNA. The sample profile shows a few hundred thousand clones; under 90% of them were found once. The ten largest make up 4.2% of the sample.

Overall study results and their limits: The amount of clinical and demographic metadata varied by source and participant and was provided uncurated.

This receptor chain uses TRBV10-3 and TRBJ2-3; the D segment could be TRBD1, given 5 matching bases. Sequenced material: peripheral blood. This TCR came from a man aged 55 to 69 with acute or convalescent COVID-19. The nucleotides are TGTGCCATCAGGGGGCCCGGCACAGATACGCAGTATTTT. Translated, it gives CAIRGPGTDTQYF.